This record looks at one T cell receptor beta chain sequence and its context. Its matching antigen is unknown. The sample comes from a study of cytomegalovirus exposure and HLA in healthy donors. CDR1 and CDR2 (germline): MNHEY, SMNVEV (reference sequence). The CDR3 spans 15 residues. V was cut by 3 bases and J by 0 bases, with 10 bases left in between. Primers: 60 Vbeta forward and 13 Jbeta reverse. Using immunoSEQ multiplex PCR, the repertoire was profiled, and TCRdb retains in-frame clones only, with some absent. This table holds 150,000 to 200,000 clones, more than 65% found once. The study's findings and limits: Despite most TCR sequences being rare, some public TCRs occurred in many donors. A list of more than 150 TCR beta chains associated with cytomegalovirus was given.

The origin of this receptor is a young man in good health and CMV-seropositive. J is TRBJ2-3 and V is TRBV27; perhaps TRBD2 as D (5 bases). Sequencing was carried out using PBMCs. CDR3 amino acids: CASSLWGASTDTQYF. CDR3 DNA sequence: TGTGCCAGCAGTTTGTGGGGAGCTAGCACAGATACGCAGTATTTT.